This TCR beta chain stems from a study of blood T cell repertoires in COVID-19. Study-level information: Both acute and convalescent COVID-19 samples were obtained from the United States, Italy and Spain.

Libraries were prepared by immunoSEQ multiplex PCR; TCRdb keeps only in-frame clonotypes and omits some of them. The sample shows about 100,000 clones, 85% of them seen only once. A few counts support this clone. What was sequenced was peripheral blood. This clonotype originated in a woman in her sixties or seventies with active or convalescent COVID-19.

CDR3 coding DNA: TGCAGCGTTGAGTCCGGGGGACCAAATTCACCCCTCCACTTT. This sequence encodes CSVESGGPNSPLHF. The chain is built from TRBV29-1 and TRBJ1-6, with D maybe TRBD1 (5 bases). The CDR3 loop spans 14 amino acids. Germline assignment: CDR1 SQVTM and CDR2 ANQGSEA. V was pared by 3 bases and J by 7 bases, with 13 bases between.